This TCR beta chain comes out of a study of blood T cell repertoires in COVID-19. Clones were sequenced by immunoSEQ multiplex PCR, and TCRdb holds only the in-frame ones, with some missing. This sample has under 250,000 clones, with around 84% found just once. Germline V gives CDR1 MGHRA, CDR2 YSYEKL. The CDR3 is made up of 15 amino acids. V was clipped by 5 bases and J by 0 bases, with 11 bases between them. The sample taken for sequencing was peripheral blood. The receptor was isolated from a human donor in a cohort sampled during active COVID-19. This chain uses TRBV4-1 with TRBJ1-5; D possibly corresponds to TRBD1 (6 bases). CDR3 protein: CASSARTVSNQPQHF. The CDR3 nucleotides are TGCGCCAGCAGCGCCCGGACAGTTAGCAATCAGCCCCAGCATTTT.